This entry is about one T cell receptor beta chain. Antigen unknown. The data were obtained in a study of T cell responses to AZD1222 COVID-19 vaccine. Study-level findings and limits: Spike-wide coverage was observed for vaccine-associated CD4 TCRs, with dominant responses at 160-218 and 743-854. Clonal diversity may have been underestimated, and the donors were mostly white British, with more females than males. Elevations in Spike-specific TCR breadth and depth followed administration of two AZD1222 doses. Baseline seropositivity occurred in only a handful of AZD1222 recipients.

Only in-frame clones appear in the TCRdb table, and some are missing; sequencing was by immunoSEQ multiplex PCR. The sample records 90,000 to 150,000 clones, more than 75% being singletons. Germline V CDR1 and CDR2: KGHSH, LQKENI. The CDR3 contains 14 residues. Trimming took 3 bases from V and 8 from J; bases not matched to a gene: 9. This sample comprised peripheral blood, obtained 28 days after the second AZD1222 dose. This sequence was found in an adult who received the AZD1222 COVID-19 vaccine. V is TRBV18 and J is TRBJ1-2; 7 bases fit TRBD1. CDR3 region: CASSPMQGTDGYTF. CDR3 coding DNA: TGTGCCAGCTCACCGATGCAAGGGACAGACGGCTACACCTTC.